This TCR beta chain was sequenced in a study of T-cell memory formation after mild COVID-19. Study background: For the most part, TCR clusters were specific to one donor.

Turning to this clonotype: The antigen remains undetermined.

Researchers used 5'RACE with constant-segment primers to make TCR alpha and TCR beta cDNA libraries that carry sample barcodes and UMIs. TCRdb itself ran the 5' RACE reads through MiXCR, one entry per CDR3 protein. This sample carries approximately 180,000 distinct CDR3 sequences, around 15% of them seen once, and the ten largest clones take more than 2%. Germline loops: CDR1 LNHNV, CDR2 YYDKDF (reference sequence). The V end lost 0 bases, the J end lost 0 bases, and 18 bases lay between the germline ends. This CDR3 has 19 amino acids. General study results and limits: Clones contracting over day 15 to 85 were CD4/CD8 balanced, with later expanders leaning CD4+. Pre-infection memory harbored some responding clones, suggesting cross-reactive memory joined.

The source material was PBMCs or a T cell subset sorted from them (not recorded which). V and J are TRBV15 and TRBJ2-4; the D is unclear. This receptor was obtained from an adult woman who had mild COVID-19 (a few samples of this study predate the infection). Cell type and time point are not known. Here the CDR3 reads CATSREPTRLLGAKNIQYF. As DNA, the CDR3 is TGTGCCACCAGCAGAGAACCGACAAGATTGCTAGGAGCCAAAAACATTCAGTACTTC.